These T cell receptor beta chains were read from a single sample in a study of blood T cell repertoires in COVID-19. Produced via immunoSEQ multiplex PCR; TCRdb's table is partial and in-frame only. The table shows approximately 170,000 clones, with around 84% occurring only once. The sequenced sample was peripheral blood. These receptors were obtained from a woman in her 70s with COVID-19, enrolled during active disease. CDR3s include the opening cysteine and the closing phenylalanine or tryptophan. The D gene is left open where the match is weak. Not all rows give a size; the values are once, few, many and, for expanded clones, a class.

CDR3nt,CDR3aa,len,v_gene,j_gene,abundance,d_gene
TGTGCCAGCAGCTTCGCGGGGTGGCGGCCAGAGACCCAGTACTTC,CASSFAGWRPETQYF,15,TRBV6-5,TRBJ2-5,.,.
TGTGCCAGCTCGGGTTACTACGAGCAGTACTTC,CASSGYYEQYF,11,TRBV2,TRBJ2-7,few,.
TGTGCCAGCAGCCCACGGACAGGGAACACTGAAGCTTTCTTT,CASSPRTGNTEAFF,14,TRBV9,TRBJ1-1,.,TRBD1
TGTGCCAGCAGCTTGGAACTGAAGACCTACAATGAGCAGTTCTTC,CASSLELKTYNEQFF,15,TRBV5-6,TRBJ2-1,.,.
TGTGCCAGCAGTTCACAGGGGGCGTATGGCTACACCTTC,CASSSQGAYGYTF,13,TRBV12-3/TRBV12-4,TRBJ1-2,.,TRBD1
TGTGCCAGCAGTAACTCCGGGACAGGGGGTGATGGCTACACCTTC,CASSNSGTGGDGYTF,15,TRBV27,TRBJ1-2,.,TRBD1
TGTGCCATCAGTGAGTCGGTACACGCCAATCAGCCCCAGCATTTT,CAISESVHANQPQHF,15,TRBV10-3,TRBJ1-5,.,.
TGTGCCACTCACACGTTTGCATATAGCAATCAGCCCCAGCATTTT,CATHTFAYSNQPQHF,15,TRBV6-5,TRBJ1-5,.,.
TGTGCCAGTAGTATAAGAGGGACAGTCCAAGAGACCCAGTACTTC,CASSIRGTVQETQYF,15,TRBV19,TRBJ2-5,once,TRBD1
TGTGCCAGCAGCTTACGGGGCTCTGGAAACACCATATATTTT,CASSLRGSGNTIYF,14,TRBV7-8,TRBJ1-3,.,.
TGCGCCAGCAGCTTACCACAACAGGGCTCTGGAAACACCATATATTTT,CASSLPQQGSGNTIYF,16,TRBV5-1,TRBJ1-3,.,.
TGCGCCAGCAGCTTGAGTAGCGGGCTCACAGATACGCAGTATTTT,CASSLSSGLTDTQYF,15,TRBV5-1,TRBJ2-3,.,TRBD2
TGTGCCAGTAGCGCCCGGGGACAGGGGGGCCGGAGGGAAAAACTGTTTTTT,CASSARGQGGRREKLFF,17,TRBV19,TRBJ1-4,.,TRBD1
TGTGCCAGCAGCCAAGGCTTAGATCAGCCCCAGCATTTT,CASSQGLDQPQHF,13,TRBV3-1/TRBV3-2,TRBJ1-5,.,.
TGTGCCAGCAGCTTAAACCCCGGGAGGGAAGAGACCCAGTACTTC,CASSLNPGREETQYF,15,TRBV7-3,TRBJ2-5,.,TRBD2
TGTGCCAGCAGCCTAACAGGGAATGAGCAGTTCTTC,CASSLTGNEQFF,12,TRBV7-8,TRBJ2-1,.,.
TGCGCCAGCAGCTCCTGGGGGGGGAACTCCTACGAGCAGTACTTC,CASSSWGGNSYEQYF,15,TRBV5-1,TRBJ2-7,.,TRBD2
TGTGCCAGCAGCGCCCCTCTGGCGGGAGGGGCCAACGTCCTGACTTTC,CASSAPLAGGANVLTF,16,TRBV9,TRBJ2-6,.,.
TGTGCCAGCAGCCCCTCCCGCGGAAGGTATCCCCAGCATTTT,CASSPSRGRYPQHF,14,TRBV3-1/TRBV3-2,TRBJ1-5,.,.
TGCGCCAGCAGCTTGACGCGGAGCAACTCCTACAATGAGCAGTTCTTC,CASSLTRSNSYNEQFF,16,TRBV5-1,TRBJ2-1,.,.
TGTGCCAGCAGCTTGGGGGCAAACACTGAAGCTTTCTTT,CASSLGANTEAFF,13,TRBV5-5,TRBJ1-1,.,.
TGTGCCAGCAGCACGACTAGCGGGAGGTACAATGAGCAGTTCTTC,CASSTTSGRYNEQFF,15,TRBV6-5,TRBJ2-1,.,TRBD2
TGTGCCAGCAGCTTAGTGGGCGGGGATACGCAGTATTTT,CASSLVGGDTQYF,13,TRBV7-2,TRBJ2-3,.,.
TGCAGCGTTGAGAGGGTAGCGGGCGCCTACGAGCAGTACTTC,CSVERVAGAYEQYF,14,TRBV29-1,TRBJ2-7,.,TRBD2
TGTGCCAGCAGCTTGTGGGAGCGAAGAACCGGGGAGCTGTTTTTT,CASSLWERRTGELFF,15,TRBV7-9,TRBJ2-2,.,.
TGTGCCAGCAGTTTGTACAGGGGAAAAGCTTTCTTT,CASSLYRGKAFF,12,TRBV28,TRBJ1-1,.,TRBD1
TGTGCCAGCAGCTTTGAACAGGGGGCCGCGGATTCACCCCTCCACTTT,CASSFEQGAADSPLHF,16,TRBV5-5,TRBJ1-6,.,TRBD1
TGTGCCACGTCCCCTTCGGGGGGGGCTAGCACAGATACGCAGTATTTT,CATSPSGGASTDTQYF,16,TRBV24-1,TRBJ2-3,many,TRBD2
TGTGCCAGTAGCCTCGGCGGGGGGGCGGGGACGCAGTATTTT,CASSLGGGAGTQYF,14,TRBV19,TRBJ2-3,.,TRBD2
TGTGCCAGCAGTGGGTCGAGCGTCGGGGTAGCTTTCTTT,CASSGSSVGVAFF,13,TRBV25-1,TRBJ1-1,.,.
TGTGCCACCAGCAGGAGGACAGCCTACAATGAGCAGTTCTTC,CATSRRTAYNEQFF,14,TRBV15,TRBJ2-1,.,.
TGTGCCAGCAGTCCCATAGCGGGGGCCTTACTTAGCAATGAGCAGTTCTTC,CASSPIAGALLSNEQFF,17,TRBV6-2/TRBV6-3,TRBJ2-1,few,TRBD2